The 16 T cell receptor beta chains below were found in one sample sequenced in a study of cytomegalovirus exposure and HLA in healthy donors. Primers included in the PCR were 60 Vbeta and 13 Jbeta primers. Assay: immunoSEQ multiplex PCR; the TCRdb copy retains only in-frame clones and omits some. The sample holds around 150,000 clones, about 80% seen once. Sequenced: PBMCs. Source of these receptors: a man aged 18 to 29 in good health and CMV-seropositive.

This sequence joins TRBV27 and TRBJ2-7; 11 positions agree with TRBD2. The germline CDR1 and CDR2 sequences are MNHEY and SMNVEV (reference sequence). V was clipped by 5 bases and J by 3 bases; unmatched bases: 3. This CDR3 is 14 amino acids long. CDR3 sequence (DNA): TGTGCCAGCAGTGTGACTAGCGGGAACTACGAGCAGTACTTC. This codes for CASSVTSGNYEQYF.

This clone was observed once. The chain has TRBV4-3 and TRBJ2-2; 8 nucleotides line up with TRBD2. The V and J ends lost 0 bases and 6 bases, in that order; junction bases with no gene match: 9. The CDR3 consists of 17 residues. Germline loops: CDR1 LGHNA, CDR2 YSLEER. CDR3 sequence: CASSQDWGGGFAGELFF. Here the CDR3 DNA reads TGCGCCAGCAGCCAAGATTGGGGCGGGGGGTTCGCCGGGGAGCTGTTTTTT.

This chain connects TRBV23-1 to TRBJ1-2; D ambiguous. TRBV23-1 is noted as an ORF with a role that remains uncertain. There are 16 residues in the CDR3. V lost 0 bases, J lost 8 bases, and 19 bases lay in between. This CDR3 is CASSQSVGPSGYGYTF. The CDR3 nucleotides are TGCGCCAGCAGTCAATCAGTTGGGCCCTCAGGCTACGGCTACACCTTC.

V and J are TRBV2 and TRBJ2-2; a weak D match, TRBD1 (5 bases). The germline gives CDR1 SNHLY, CDR2 FYNNEI. This CDR3 is 14 amino acids long. Between the trimmed V and J ends, which lost 6 bases and 6 bases, there was a span of 14 bases. CDR3 DNA sequence: TGTGCCAGCAGCAAGACCAGGGCCTCCGGGGAGCTGTTTTTT. Its translation is CASSKTRASGELFF.

V and J are TRBV5-4 and TRBJ2-7; 11 nucleotides agree with TRBD1. Trimming took 3 bases from V and 4 from J; bases not matched to a gene: 6. CDR1 and CDR2 from the germline V gene are SGHNT and YYREEE (reference sequence). The CDR3 totals 15 residues. The CDR3 spells CASSSGTGGMYEQYF. The DNA of the CDR3 is TGTGCCAGCAGCTCGGGGACAGGGGGAATGTACGAGCAGTACTTC.

This clone was counted once. This chain joins TRBV27 and TRBJ1-5; maybe TRBD1 (6 bases). The CDR3 spans 16 residues. V lost 3 bases and J lost 3, with 15 bases in between. Germline CDR1 MNHEY, CDR2 SMNVEV (reference sequence). The CDR3 nucleotides read TGTGCCAGCAGTTTCCAGGGAGGGGGACCCAATCAGCCCCAGCATTTT. It codes for CASSFQGGGPNQPQHF.

The V call is TRBV18, the J call TRBJ2-1; TRBD2 aligns across 8 bases. Trimming at V came to 4 bases and at J to 2 bases, leaving 7 bases not matched to a gene. Germline V gives CDR1 KGHSH, CDR2 LQKENI. The CDR3 has 16 amino acids. CDR3 coding DNA: TGTGCCAGCTCACAGCTCTCAGCGGGAGCCTACAATGAGCAGTTCTTC. It yields the protein CASSQLSAGAYNEQFF. Full variable domain (rest looked up from reference TRBV18 and TRBJ2-1): NAGVMQNPRHLVRRRGQEARLRCSPMKGHSHVYWYRQLPEEGLKFMVYLQKENIIDESGMPKERFSAEFPKEGPSILRIQQVVRGDSAAYFCASSQLSAGAYNEQFFGPGTRLTVL.

The chain is built from TRBV7-9 and TRBJ1-2, with 7 bases lining up with TRBD1. Germline CDR1 reads SEHNR; CDR2 reads FQNEAQ (reference sequence). The J segment lost 6 bases and the V segment lost 4 bases, leaving 8 bases of the junction unmatched. The CDR3 is 14 amino acids. CDR3 in amino acids: CASSSQGRVNGYTF. The DNA of the CDR3 is TGTGCCAGCAGCTCACAGGGGAGAGTTAATGGCTACACCTTC.

The J gene is TRBJ2-2, the V gene TRBV30; 13 bases match TRBD2. Germline loops: CDR1 GTSNPN, CDR2 SVGIG (reference sequence). Unmatched junction bases numbered 4, after V lost 3 bases and J lost 9 bases. The CDR3 covers 14 residues. Here the CDR3 reads CAWSGTSGARELFF. The DNA for the CDR3 is TGTGCCTGGAGCGGGACTAGCGGGGCCCGGGAGCTGTTTTTT.

This clone was counted only a few times. This rearrangement joins TRBV19 to TRBJ1-5; D is undetermined. The CDR3 contains 17 residues. Trimming took off 3 bases at V and 0 bases at J, with 15 bases between the two ends. Germline V gene sequence: CDR1 LNHDA, CDR2 SQIVND (reference sequence). In DNA, the CDR3 is TGTGCCAGTAGTATCGCCACTCGCGGAGGTAGCAATCAGCCCCAGCATTTT. Encoded protein: CASSIATRGGSNQPQHF.

The chain joins TRBV7-9 to TRBJ1-1, with D maybe TRBD1 (6 bases). Germline assignment: CDR1 SEHNR and CDR2 FQNEAQ (reference sequence). Trimming cost V 1 base and J 1 base, with 13 bases left between them. CDR3 length: 16 amino acids. The CDR3 coding sequence is TGTGCCAGCAGCTTAGACTTCGACAGGACGAACACTGAAGCTTTCTTT. Protein sequence: CASSLDFDRTNTEAFF.

Comments on this clone: The germline gene is not matched at one end of the junction; a read error may be the cause. The V call is TRBV30, the J call TRBJ2-1, with TRBD1 identical over 9 bases. CDR1 and CDR2 (germline): GTSNPN, SVGIG (reference sequence). This CDR3 region has 11 residues. CDR3 sequence reads: CAWGPQDRGVF. CDR3 bases: TGTGCCTGGGGGCCCCAGGACAGGGGTGTCTTC.

The gene calls are TRBV25-1 and TRBJ1-2; no reliable D call. The CDR3 runs to 14 residues. Germline loops: CDR1 MGHDK, CDR2 SYGVNS. Trimming removed 2 bases at V and 2 bases at J, with 9 bases between. The CDR3 is CASSEDRLNYGYTF. The CDR3 nucleotides are TGTGCCAGCAGTGAAGACCGACTGAACTATGGCTACACCTTC.

The chain employs TRBV2 and TRBJ1-5, with TRBD1 identical over 7 bases. This CDR3 spans 15 amino acids. Trimming removed 6 bases from V and 0 bases from J; junction bases left unmatched: 5. CDR1 SNHLY and CDR2 FYNNEI come from the germline V gene. The CDR3 DNA follows: TGTGCCAGCAGCACAGGGGACTTTAGCAATCAGCCCCAGCATTTT. Protein product: CASSTGDFSNQPQHF.

CDR3 sequence: CASSLVGDNQPQHF. Here the CDR3 DNA reads TGTGCCAGCAGCTTAGTTGGAGATAATCAGCCCCAGCATTTT. The V gene is TRBV7-2, the J gene TRBJ1-5; D is unresolved. Germline V gene lookup returns CDR1 SGHTA and CDR2 FQGNSA. Between the trimmed V and J ends, which lost 1 base and 4 bases, there was a span of 8 bases. This CDR3 has 14 residues.

As concerns this clone: One junction end disagrees with the germline gene, perhaps due to a read error. The chain employs TRBV7-9 and TRBJ2-7; 8 bases are shared with TRBD2. Per germline, CDR1 SEHNR and CDR2 FQNEAQ (reference sequence). The CDR3 length is 16 residues. This CDR3 reads CSSSLESGGPSYEQYF. The CDR3 coding sequence is TGTTCCAGCAGCTTAGAGAGCGGGGGTCCCTCCTACGAGCAGTACTTC.